This T cell receptor (beta chain) was sequenced in a study of response to subunit inactivated influenza vaccine. Findings and limits, study-wide: Authors suggested that a seasonal influenza vaccination recruits few new T cells each time.

CDR1 LNHNV and CDR2 YYDKDF come from the germline V gene (reference sequence). Trimming took 4 bases from V and 2 from J, leaving 8 bases between them. CDR3 length: 13 residues. In regard to this clonotype: Its target is not known.

TCRdb reprocessed the RT-PCR reads with MiXCR, giving one entry per CDR3 protein. The table includes hundreds of thousands of distinct CDR3 sequences, approximately 11% detected once. V and J are TRBV15 and TRBJ2-5; D is uncertain. The source is a middle-aged man who received an inactivated influenza vaccine. This specimen was PBMCs from blood, taken about 40 days after vaccination. CDR3 nucleotides: TGTGCCACCAGCAACCGGGTTCAAGAGACCCAGTACTTC. Translated: CATSNRVQETQYF.